This T cell receptor (beta chain) comes out of a study of PD-1 blockade in classical Hodgkin lymphoma. Study-wide results and caveats: Why the repertoires differ is still unclear, perhaps disease activity or prior therapy.

This clone was recorded once. Antigen unknown. Time point reported: newly diagnosed, previously untreated cHL patient sample. The authors used newly diagnosed, untreated classical Hodgkin lymphoma PBMCs as comparison. Libraries were prepared by immunoSEQ multiplex PCR; TCRdb keeps only in-frame clonotypes and omits some of them. The table shows about 25,000 clones, with approximately 95% occurring only once. Germline V gene data show CDR1 as LNHDA and CDR2 as SQIVND (reference sequence). Between the trimmed V and J ends, which lost 3 bases and 0 bases, there was a span of 18 bases. This CDR3 has 17 residues.

The chain joins TRBV19 to TRBJ2-7; D may match TRBD1 or TRBD2 (5 bases each). The sequenced sample was peripheral blood mononuclear cells (PBMCs). This sequence originates from a human donor with classical Hodgkin lymphoma. In DNA form, the CDR3 reads TGTGCCAGTAGTATCTACGGACGGGGCGGGCACTCCTACGAGCAGTACTTC. Protein sequence: CASSIYGRGGHSYEQYF.